This T cell receptor beta chain was identified in a study of regulatory T cells in long-lasting Graves disease. Time point given: persistent/refractory GD, antithyroid drugs over 5 years with positive TRAb. PBMCs provided the RNA from which the TCR library was made. Concerning this clonotype: The antigen is unknown.

With V trimmed by 3 bases and J by 6 bases, 4 bases remained unmatched. Germline assignment: CDR1 LGHNA and CDR2 YNFKEQ. The CDR3 extends over 15 amino acids. Study-level points and caveats: Investigators studied peripheral blood only, not thyroid tissue. Having few samples may have compromised the accuracy.

Both iRepertoire HTBI primers and Arm-PCR of CDR3 regions were used to build the TCR beta libraries. TCRdb reprocessed the multiplex PCR reads with MiXCR, giving one entry per CDR3 protein. The data show about 460,000 distinct CDR3 sequences, less than 25% seen once. Sequenced here: peripheral blood mononuclear cells (PBMCs), sampled when the disease was refractory, from a patient treated with antithyroid drugs. The receptor comes from a female donor with Graves disease. The J gene is TRBJ1-4, the V gene TRBV4-2; 10 positions agree with TRBD1. The chain's CDR3 is CASSHGGTGDEKLFF. The CDR3 bases are TGTGCCAGCAGCCATGGAGGGACAGGGGATGAAAAACTGTTTTTT.